Given below is one T cell receptor (beta chain) in context. This sample is part of a study of T cell changes during pregnancy in multiple sclerosis. The germline CDR1 and CDR2 sequences are MDHEN and SYDVKM. The CDR3 has 15 amino acids. J lost 1 base, V lost 5 bases, and 7 bases had no gene match. Using immunoSEQ multiplex PCR, the repertoire was profiled, and TCRdb retains in-frame clones only, with some absent. The sample contains more than 25,000 clones, about 91% of which appear only once. Sequenced material: CD8+ T cells from peripheral blood mononuclear cells, taken in the first trimester of pregnancy. The clonotype was recovered from a female donor with multiple sclerosis, enrolled in a pregnancy study. V and J are TRBV28 and TRBJ2-5; 7 nucleotides match TRBD2. DNA for the CDR3: TGTGCCAGCAGTATTGCGGGAGCACGCCAAGAGACCCAGTACTTC. It specifies CASSIAGARQETQYF.